Sequencing of this T cell receptor beta chain was carried out in a study of blood T cell repertoires in COVID-19. This clone has a count of ten or more. V was cut by 10 bases and J by 1 base, with 10 bases left in between. There are 13 residues in the CDR3. The germline V gene encodes CDR1 ENHRY and CDR2 SYGVKD. In the original analysis: Amplification with reference gene primers provided the estimates of nucleated cell counts. This table comes from immunoSEQ multiplex PCR, and its TCRdb copy is limited to in-frame clones, with some not included. For V, J and clone size, that table is used; D and trimming come from the DNA. The sample yields about 170,000 clones, about nine tenths seen once.

Sequencing was done on a sample of peripheral blood. The chain has TRBV10-3 and TRBJ2-2; tentative D call: TRBD1 (6 bases). This clonotype was sampled from a man in his fifties or sixties with acute or convalescent COVID-19. CDR3 in amino acids: CATQDRNTGELFF. The DNA of the CDR3 is TGTGCCACCCAGGACAGGAACACCGGGGAGCTGTTTTTT.